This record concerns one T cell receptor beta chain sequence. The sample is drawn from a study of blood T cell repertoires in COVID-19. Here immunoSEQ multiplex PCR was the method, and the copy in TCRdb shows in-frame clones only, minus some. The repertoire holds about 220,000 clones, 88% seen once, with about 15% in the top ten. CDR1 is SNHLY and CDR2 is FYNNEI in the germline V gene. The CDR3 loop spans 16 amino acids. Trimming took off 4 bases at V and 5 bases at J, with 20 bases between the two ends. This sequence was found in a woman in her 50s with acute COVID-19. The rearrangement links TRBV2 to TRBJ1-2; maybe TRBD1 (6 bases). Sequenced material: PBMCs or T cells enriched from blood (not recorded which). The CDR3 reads CASSVSWQAQGYGYTF. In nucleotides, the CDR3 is TGTGCCAGCAGTGTATCGTGGCAGGCCCAGGGGTATGGCTACACCTTC.